This TCR beta chain is drawn from a study of identifying expanded T cells in peripheral blood (dated by TCRdb to between 2018 and 2021). Regarding the research as a whole: Separate aliquots of the same genomic DNA pool were sequenced to produce technical replicates, and four replicates were compared in pairs.

No immune events such as infections were documented for the healthy donors during the collection period. Healthy-donor blood repertoires served as a training cohort to calibrate time-dependent variance in a beta-binomial model of T-cell clone differential abundance. There were some ten healthy donors in the training cohort, of whom 3 were female and 7 were male. Donor ages ranged from 29 to 64 years, with an average of roughly 47 years. Obtained from a commercial supplier, whole blood was collected from each healthy donor at three time points set about 2 weeks apart. Genomic DNA was extracted from unsorted whole blood for immunosequencing. Paper-wide results and their limitations: The authors expected that over much longer intervals, such as months to years, biological variance in healthy repertoires might increase even further. Between technical replicates the binomial model flagged approximately 1.3 differentially abundant clones, whereas over roughly two weeks the binomial model flagged about 16.4 and over about four weeks around 18. Variance in clone template counts between approximately two-week samples significantly increased with total template count across all healthy donors. Across all healthy-donor time intervals, the beta-binomial model significantly cut both the number of clones called differentially abundant and the false-positive rate.

Comment on this clone: The antigen it recognizes is unknown. The record has no base qualities; no much larger clone is one base away.

Based on the germline V gene (reference sequence), the CDR1 and CDR2 sequences are SGHKS and YYEKEE. At the junction V is shortened by 3 bases and J by 3 bases, with 5 bases in between. Its CDR3 holds 12 amino acids, cysteine through phenylalanine. The only DNA kept is the CDR3, 36 bases in frame from the first base. The immunoSEQ Assay, which uses bias-controlled multiplex PCR amplification of genomic DNA, was used to profile TCRbeta CDR3 regions. The study's processing was this. To quantify the absolute abundance of each unique TCRbeta CDR3 region, the sequences were collapsed and filtered. Differential abundance was tested with two models: a binomial (Fisher-equivalent) model and a beta-binomial model that adds time-dependent variance fitted from healthy donors. Clones with fewer than 5 combined templates were excluded, and clones with Benjamini-Hochberg FDR below 0.01 were called differentially abundant. In the beta-binomial model, variance was expressed as a function of the total template count across the two samples, in the form v = (b*log(k)+a)^2. TCRdb holds this immuneACCESS table with in-frame rearrangements only. Some clones are missing; in checked studies, unresolved V genes explain under half, and the rest has no known cause. D and trimming were read from the DNA, whereas the V and J calls and clone size are those reported in that table. This sample lists 81,000 or so clones; 84% were detected once. Of the sample, around 20% is held by the ten largest clones.

This clonotype was obtained from a person between 18 and 75 years old in good health. The sequenced material came from blood. The V gene is TRBV5-5 and the J gene is TRBJ2-3, with no confident D gene call. The bases are TGTGCCAGCAGCTCCGGGACAGATACGCAGTATTTT. It translates to CASSSGTDTQYF. This CDR3, with the reference TRBV5-5 and TRBJ2-3 proteins standing in past its ends, gives the full variable domain DAGVTQSPTHLIKTRGQQVTLRCSPISGHKSVSWYQQVLGQGPQFIFQYYEKEERGRGNFPDRFSARQFPNYSSELNVNALLLGDSALYLCASSSGTDTQYFGPGTRLTVL.